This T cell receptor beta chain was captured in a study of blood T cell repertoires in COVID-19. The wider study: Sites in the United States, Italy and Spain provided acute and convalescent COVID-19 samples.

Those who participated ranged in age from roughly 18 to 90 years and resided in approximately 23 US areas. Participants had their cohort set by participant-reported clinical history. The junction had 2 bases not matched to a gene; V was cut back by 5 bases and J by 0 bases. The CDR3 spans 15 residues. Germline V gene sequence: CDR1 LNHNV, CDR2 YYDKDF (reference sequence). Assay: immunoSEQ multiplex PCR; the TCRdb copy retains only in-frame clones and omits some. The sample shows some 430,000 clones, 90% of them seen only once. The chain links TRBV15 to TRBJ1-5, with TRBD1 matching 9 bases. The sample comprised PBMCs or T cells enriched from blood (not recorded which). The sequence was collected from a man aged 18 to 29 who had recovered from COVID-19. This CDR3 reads CATSRTGDSNQPQHF. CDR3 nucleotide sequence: TGTGCCACCAGCCGGACAGGGGATAGCAATCAGCCCCAGCATTTT.